This is a list of T cell receptor beta chains from one sample in a study of cytomegalovirus exposure and HLA in healthy donors. Some clones are missing from TCRdb's copy, which holds only in-frame ones; the method was immunoSEQ multiplex PCR. The repertoire holds roughly 160,000 clones, with 70% to 90% as singletons. The specimen sequenced was PBMCs. The receptors shown here come from a woman in her 30s in good health and CMV-seronegative. Each CDR3 is given with its conserved first and last residue. A D gene is named only where the DNA matches it firmly. Expanded clones are given a class, and other clones once, few, many or no size at all.

- | TRBJ2-2 | - | TRBV12-5 | TGTGCTAGTGGTTCCCCCGTCCTCGTAGCGGTGAACACCGGGGAGCTGTTTTTT | CASGSPVLVAVNTGELFF
- | TRBJ2-1 | TRBD2 | TRBV27 | TGTGCCAGCACCCCCGGGACTAGCGACTACAATGAGCAGTTCTTC | CASTPGTSDYNEQFF
- | TRBJ1-6 | - | TRBV7-9 | TGTGCCAGCAGCCCGAATTCACCCCTCCACTTT | CASSPNSPLHF
- | TRBJ2-1 | TRBD2 | TRBV6-4 | TGTGCCAGCAGTGACTCGAGGACTAGCGGACGGGATGAGCAGTTCTTC | CASSDSRTSGRDEQFF
- | TRBJ2-1 | - | TRBV29-1 | TGCAGCGTTGGTCAGTACAATGAGCAGTTCTTC | CSVGQYNEQFF
- | TRBJ2-7 | - | TRBV30 | TGTGCCTGGACCCTGGGGGGGGGCCCATACGAGCAGTACTTC | CAWTLGGGPYEQYF
- | TRBJ2-3 | TRBD2 | TRBV23-1 | TGCGCCAGCGGGACTAGCGGGAATCCAGATACGCAGTATTTT | CASGTSGNPDTQYF
- | TRBJ2-3 | TRBD2 | TRBV13 | TGTGCCAGCAGCCTCGAGCGGGAGTCACGCACAGATACGCAGTATTTT | CASSLERESRTDTQYF
once | TRBJ2-1 | - | TRBV19 | TGTGCCAGTAGTATCGACGGGGGTAATGAGCAGTTCTTC | CASSIDGGNEQFF
- | TRBJ2-2 | - | TRBV9 | TGTGCCAGCAGCGTAGTGAGCGGTAACACCGGGGAGCTGTTTTTT | CASSVVSGNTGELFF
- | TRBJ1-1 | - | TRBV27 | TGTGCCAGCCGACGCGGAGGCCGGATGGGGACTGAAGCTTTCTTT | CASRRGGRMGTEAFF
- | TRBJ1-2 | - | TRBV28 | TGTGCCAGCAGTTGGGGCCAGCCAACTAACTATGGCTACACCTTC | CASSWGQPTNYGYTF
- | TRBJ2-7 | - | TRBV9 | TGTGCCAGCAGCCCAGGCGGGGCCTCCTACGAGCAGTACTTC | CASSPGGASYEQYF
- | TRBJ2-1 | TRBD1 | TRBV7-8 | TGTGCCAGCAGCTTAGGCGACCCGGGACAGAAGACCCGCTCCTACAATGAGCAGTTCTTC | CASSLGDPGQKTRSYNEQFF
- | TRBJ2-7 | - | TRBV7-6 | TGTGCCAGCAGCCTAGGGGTGGGCAGGTCCTACGAGCAGTACTTC | CASSLGVGRSYEQYF
- | TRBJ2-1 | TRBD2 | TRBV9 | TGTGCCAGCAGCGTAGGCGGCGGGGGGGCCGGAAATGAGCAGTTCTTC | CASSVGGGGAGNEQFF
- | TRBJ2-2 | TRBD1 | TRBV29-1 | TGCAGCGTGCTGACAGGGGTAAACACCGGGGAGCTGTTTTTT | CSVLTGVNTGELFF
few | TRBJ1-4 | - | TRBV6-5 | TGTGCCAGCAGTTACTCGAGTGGAGCCGATAATGAAAAACTGTTTTTT | CASSYSSGADNEKLFF
- | TRBJ2-5 | TRBD1 | TRBV5-1 | TGCGCCAGCAGCCCTGGGACAGCCGCAGAGACCCAGTACTTC | CASSPGTAAETQYF
- | TRBJ2-7 | - | TRBV5-1 | TGCGCCAGCAGCGAAGGGGCATCCTACGAGCAGTACTTC | CASSEGASYEQYF
- | TRBJ2-3 | TRBD2 | TRBV2 | TGTGCCAGCAGTGGGGAGCGGGATTGGACAGATACGCAGTATTTT | CASSGERDWTDTQYF